Following are 18 T cell receptor beta chains from one sample sequenced in a study of shared T cell receptors in the human thymus. Assay used: immunoSEQ multiplex PCR; TCRdb lists only in-frame clones, some missing. The profile shows 650,000 to 950,000 clones, 80% to 90% of them singletons. These data also featured in a second study, about human thymus T cells.

The sequenced sample was thymocytes. The receptors shown here come from a girl under three years old with a congenital heart defect.

The V gene is TRBV4-1, the J gene TRBJ1-1; D ambiguous. V was cut by 2 bases and J by 1 base, with 17 bases left in between. CDR1 is MGHRA, CDR2 YSYEKL, per germline. The CDR3 totals 17 residues. CDR3 loop: CASSQLTSGRWNTEAFF. CDR3 bases: TGCGCCAGCAGCCAATTGACCTCCGGGAGATGGAACACTGAAGCTTTCTTT.

The chain is built from TRBV7-6 and TRBJ2-3; weak D call: TRBD2 (6 bases). V lost 0 bases, J lost 0 bases, and 7 bases lay in between. The germline gives CDR1 SGHVS, CDR2 FNYEAQ. The CDR3 has 15 amino acids. The CDR3, as DNA: TGTGCCAGCAGCTTAGCCCTAGCGAGCACAGATACGCAGTATTTT. Translation: CASSLALASTDTQYF.

V and J are TRBV5-6 and TRBJ2-7; TRBD1 agrees at 7 bases. V dropped 2 bases and J dropped 5; count of bases not matched to a gene: 4. Germline loops: CDR1 SGHDT, CDR2 YYEEEE. This CDR3 has 13 residues. The DNA of the CDR3 is TGTGCCAGCAGCTTAGACAGGGACCACGAGCAGTACTTC. Protein: CASSLDRDHEQYF.

This chain joins TRBV7-3 and TRBJ2-3; 12 nucleotides line up with TRBD2. Germline V gene data show CDR1 as SGHTA and CDR2 as FQGTGA. V shed 3 bases and J 1 base; nucleotides not matched to a gene: 5. The CDR3 has 17 residues. This chain's CDR3 is CASSLPRLAGGTDTQYF. The CDR3 coding sequence is TGTGCCAGCAGCTTGCCCCGACTAGCGGGGGGCACAGATACGCAGTATTTT.

This clone has a handful of counts. The chain links TRBV6-1 to TRBJ2-2; 7 bases are shared with TRBD2. From germline, CDR1 is MNHNS and CDR2 SASEGT. The CDR3 covers 13 residues. Unmatched junction bases numbered 3, after V lost 6 bases and J lost 5 bases. The CDR3 coding sequence is TGTGCCAGCAGGGGGGGAGGGACCGGGGAGCTGTTTTTT. This encodes CASRGGGTGELFF.

This clone was found a few times. V gene TRBV7-2 combines with J gene TRBJ2-7, with TRBD1 matching over 8 bases. Germline CDR1 is SGHTA and CDR2 is FQGNSA. The CDR3 loop spans 14 amino acids. J lost 2 bases, V lost 5 bases, and 5 bases had no gene match. The CDR3 coding sequence is TGTGCCAGCAGCCTCCGGGACAGGCCCTACGAGCAGTACTTC. Its protein is CASSLRDRPYEQYF.

With respect to this clone: The identical CDR3 is also encoded by other nucleotide sequences in the sample. The chain has TRBV6-1 and TRBJ1-2; TRBD1 agrees at 8 bases. The J segment lost 5 bases and the V segment lost 4 bases, leaving 3 bases of the junction unmatched. Germline CDR1 is MNHNS and CDR2 is SASEGT. The CDR3 has 13 residues. CDR3: CASSGQGYYGYTF. For the CDR3, the DNA is TGTGCCAGCAGTGGACAGGGGTATTATGGCTACACCTTC.

The chain's CDR3 is CASSPDRGPNEQYF. The CDR3 nucleotides read TGTGCCAGCAGTCCGGACAGGGGTCCCAACGAGCAGTACTTC. This chain connects TRBV6-5 to TRBJ2-7, with 9 bases aligning to TRBD1. The CDR3 extends over 14 amino acids. The germline V gene encodes CDR1 MNHEY and CDR2 SVGAGI. V lost 5 bases and J lost 5; bases outside the gene matches: 7.

With respect to this clone: The sample holds other DNA sequences that translate to the same CDR3. This sequence joins TRBV5-6 and TRBJ2-7, with a tentative D call TRBD1 (5 bases). Trimming cost V 0 bases and J 2 bases, with 6 bases left between them. The CDR3 length is 13 residues. CDR1 and CDR2 (germline): SGHDT, YYEEEE. In nucleotides, the CDR3 is TGTGCCAGCAGCTTGGGCAGGGCCTACGAGCAGTACTTC. Translating gives CASSLGRAYEQYF.

The rearrangement links TRBV10-3 to TRBJ1-4, with TRBD1 matching over 7 bases. CDR1 is ENHRY and CDR2 is SYGVKD in the germline V gene. V lost 10 bases to trimming and J lost 0 bases; unmatched junction nucleotides: 5. The CDR3 has 14 amino acids. The CDR3 region has the DNA TGTGCCACCGGACAGGCCCCAACTAATGAAAAACTGTTTTTT. It codes for CATGQAPTNEKLFF.

This chain uses TRBV5-5 with TRBJ1-5; 7 positions agree with TRBD1. Germline V gene data show CDR1 as SGHKS and CDR2 as YYEKEE (reference sequence). CDR3 length: 15 residues. V lost 3 bases to trimming and J lost 7 bases; unmatched junction nucleotides: 10. The CDR3 region is CASSCYRGRGQPQHF. In DNA, the CDR3 is TGTGCCAGCAGCTGTTACAGGGGTAGGGGGCAGCCCCAGCATTTT.

The V call is TRBV13, the J call TRBJ2-3; 7 bases line up with TRBD2. The CDR3 consists of 16 residues. V was clipped by 4 bases and J by 3 bases; unmatched bases: 10. Germline CDR1 reads PRHDT; CDR2 reads FYEKMQ (reference sequence). Written as DNA, the CDR3 is TGTGCCAGCAGCTATGGGTGGCTAGCGGAAACAGATACGCAGTATTTT. Residues: CASSYGWLAETDTQYF.

The gene calls are TRBV27 and TRBJ2-5; the D is unclear. The germline V gene encodes CDR1 MNHEY and CDR2 SMNVEV (reference sequence). The CDR3 has 14 residues. The CDR3 loop reads CETRGTPEEETQYF. For the CDR3, the DNA is TGTGAGACCAGAGGCACTCCTGAAGAAGAGACCCAGTACTTC.

This chain uses TRBV7-8 with TRBJ2-3; TRBD2 matches at 11 bases. The germline CDR1 and CDR2 sequences are SGHVS and FQNEAQ. V shed 0 bases, J shed 6 bases, and the junction held 8 bases outside the gene matches. CDR3 length: 17 residues. The CDR3 bases are TGTGCCAGCAGCTTAGCGCGGCTAGCGGGGGGCAACGATACGCAGTATTTT. This encodes CASSLARLAGGNDTQYF.

J is TRBJ2-2 and V is TRBV6-5; D might be TRBD2 (6 bases). The germline V gene encodes CDR1 MNHEY and CDR2 SVGAGI. The CDR3 runs 16 residues. With 4 bases removed from V and 6 bases from J, the gap between germline ends came to 18 bases. The CDR3 coding sequence is TGTGCCAGCAGTTCCCCGGGACTCCAGGGCCCCGGGGAGCTGTTTTTT. Translated, it gives CASSSPGLQGPGELFF.

This clone was detected a few times. At the DNA level, this CDR3 is encoded by other sequences in the same sample as well. The CDR3 region is CASSVGGSGYTF. CDR3 nucleotide sequence: TGTGCCAGCAGCGTAGGAGGATCTGGCTACACCTTC. This chain connects TRBV9 to TRBJ1-2, with unresolved D. V dropped 0 bases and J dropped 7 bases, with 7 bases sitting between them. Per germline, CDR1 SGDLS and CDR2 YYNGEE. The CDR3 contains 12 residues.

In its sample, this clone was seen once. The gene calls are TRBV5-1 and TRBJ1-1, with 10 nucleotides matching TRBD1. CDR1 is SGHRS, CDR2 YFSETQ, per germline. There are 19 residues in the CDR3. V dropped 7 bases and J dropped 2; count of bases not matched to a gene: 20. Written as DNA, the CDR3 is TGCGCCAGCGCCTTATCCGGGACAGGGGCGAAGGGGGAAAACACTGAAGCTTTCTTT. Translation: CASALSGTGAKGENTEAFF.

In nucleotides, the CDR3 is TGTGCTAGTGGTTTGGAAACCCGGGACAGGATTGCAGCATGGAGCAATCAGCCCCAGCATTTT. Translation: CASGLETRDRIAAWSNQPQHF. The J gene is TRBJ1-5, the V gene TRBV12-5; 8 bases match TRBD1. The germline gives CDR1 LGHNT, CDR2 FRNRAP. V trimming: 1 base; J trimming: 1 base; junction bases outside the gene matches: 18. The CDR3 covers 21 residues.